These 13 T cell receptor beta chains were sequenced from one sample in a study of blood T cell repertoires in COVID-19. Using immunoSEQ multiplex PCR, the repertoire was profiled, and TCRdb retains in-frame clones only, with some absent. This table has under 300,000 clones, 65% to 85% appearing once. The material sequenced was peripheral blood. All receptors come from a woman between 35 and 50 years old who had recovered from COVID-19.

This rearrangement joins TRBV15 to TRBJ1-2; no reliable D call. Trimming took 2 bases from V and 2 from J, leaving 21 bases between them. CDR3 length: 18 residues. Per germline, CDR1 LNHNV and CDR2 YYDKDF (reference sequence). This chain's CDR3 is CATSRSRHGGTENYGYTF. In nucleotides, the CDR3 is TGTGCCACCAGCAGAAGTCGGCATGGAGGAACAGAGAACTATGGCTACACCTTC.

The rearrangement links TRBV6-1 to TRBJ1-3; a possible D gene is TRBD1 (6 bases). The V end was cut by 2 bases, the J end by 3 bases, with 11 bases between. The CDR3 runs to 15 residues. Germline assignment: CDR1 MNHNS and CDR2 SASEGT. In DNA, the CDR3 is TGTGCCAGCAGTGAATCCAGGGGCCGTGGAAACACCATATATTTT. Residues: CASSESRGRGNTIYF.

The chain is built from TRBV30 and TRBJ2-3; unclear D gene. The CDR3 is 13 residues long. V lost 1 base, J lost 0 bases, and 5 bases lay in between. CDR1 and CDR2 (germline): GTSNPN, SVGIG (reference sequence). The CDR3 nucleotides read TGTGCCTGGAGTGCAAAAAGCACAGATACGCAGTATTTT. Amino acids: CAWSAKSTDTQYF.

This sequence joins TRBV29-1 and TRBJ1-2; 7 bases match TRBD1. The V and J ends lost 0 bases and 10 bases, in that order; junction bases with no gene match: 5. The CDR3 spans 12 residues. Germline V gene lookup returns CDR1 SQVTM and CDR2 ANQGSEA. CDR3 DNA sequence: TGCAGCGTTGAAGATCCGGGACAGACCTACACCTTC. Its protein product is CSVEDPGQTYTF.

This rearrangement joins TRBV27 to TRBJ2-7, with a possible D match to TRBD2 (6 bases). Germline V lookup: CDR1 MNHEY, CDR2 SMNVEV (reference sequence). V was cut by 6 bases and J by 0 bases, with 15 bases left in between. The CDR3 sequence is 15 residues long. This CDR3 is CASRVGGLSSYEQYF. CDR3 coding DNA: TGTGCCAGCAGGGTGGGGGGATTGAGCTCCTACGAGCAGTACTTC.

The chain employs TRBV29-1 and TRBJ1-1, with TRBD1 matching 8 bases. From germline, CDR1 is SQVTM and CDR2 ANQGSEA. After removal of 6 bases from V and 3 bases from J, the junction contained 12 bases not matched to a gene. This CDR3 is built from 15 residues. CDR3 sequence reads: CSVRDGQGFDTEAFF. Written as DNA, the CDR3 is TGCAGCGTACGAGACGGACAGGGATTTGACACTGAAGCTTTCTTT. The whole variable domain, filled in from reference TRBV29-1 and TRBJ1-1, reads SAVISQKPSRDICQRGTSLTIQCQVDSQVTMMFWYRQQPGQSLTLIATANQGSEATYESGFVIDKFPISRPNLTFSTLTVSNMSPEDSSIYLCSVRDGQGFDTEAFFGQGTRLTVV.

The gene calls are TRBV11-2 and TRBJ1-1; a possible D gene is TRBD1 (6 bases). The CDR3 extends over 16 amino acids. The V end was cut by 3 bases, the J end by 11 bases, with 25 bases between. In germline, CDR1 is SGHAT, CDR2 FQNNGV. DNA of the CDR3: TGTGCCAGCAGCTTTGGGCGGGGGCGGGGGGCCGGGGAGGCTTTCTTT. Encoded protein: CASSFGRGRGAGEAFF.

V gene TRBV7-9 combines with J gene TRBJ2-7; TRBD1 matches at 9 bases. With 5 bases clipped from V and 3 bases from J, the junction kept 8 bases outside the gene matches. The CDR3 sequence is 15 residues long. In germline, CDR1 is SEHNR, CDR2 FQNEAQ (reference sequence). The CDR3 here is CASSRTGTGIYEQYF. The CDR3 DNA sequence: TGTGCCAGCAGCCGTACCGGGACAGGGATCTACGAGCAGTACTTC.

The chain links TRBV3-1 (or the pseudogene TRBV3-2) to TRBJ1-3; no reliable D call. Deletions cut 1 base from V and 6 bases from J, with 7 bases between. In germline, CDR1 is LGHDT, CDR2 YNNKEL (reference sequence). The CDR3 is made up of 13 amino acids. The chain's CDR3 is CASSQASLNTIYF. CDR3 sequence (DNA): TGTGCCAGCAGCCAAGCGAGTTTAAACACCATATATTTT.

At least ten counts were recorded for this clone. The chain has TRBV19 and TRBJ1-2, with 10 bases that match TRBD1. Germline values: CDR1 LNHDA, CDR2 SQIVND (reference sequence). V was clipped by 5 bases and J by 6 bases; unmatched bases: 9. The CDR3 loop spans 15 amino acids. The CDR3 is CASSGEGQGMNGYTF. CDR3 sequence (DNA): TGTGCCAGTAGTGGCGAGGGACAGGGGATGAATGGCTACACCTTC.

CDR3 bases: TGTGCCATCAGTGAGTCCAGGAGTCCAGGGCAGGCTAGTGGCTACACCTTC. Its protein product is CAISESRSPGQASGYTF. This chain uses TRBV10-3 with TRBJ1-2; D may be TRBD1 (5 bases). The germline V and J ends were trimmed by 0 bases and 7 bases, with 21 bases remaining between them. The germline V gene encodes CDR1 ENHRY and CDR2 SYGVKD. The CDR3 contains 17 residues.

The rearrangement links TRBV2 to TRBJ1-1, with D hard to call. This CDR3 is built from 13 residues. V gave up 5 bases and J gave up 1 base, with 8 bases separating them. The germline V gene encodes CDR1 SNHLY and CDR2 FYNNEI. The CDR3 region is CASSRDTNTEAFF. In DNA form, the CDR3 reads TGTGCCAGCAGTCGGGATACGAACACTGAAGCTTTCTTT.

J is TRBJ1-2 and V is TRBV11-2; D perhaps matches TRBD1 (5 bases). This CDR3 comprises 15 residues. Germline lookup yields CDR1 SGHAT and CDR2 FQNNGV. Trimming shortened V by 5 bases and J by 3 bases, and 16 bases separated the two germline ends. The CDR3 loop is CASSPTPRTYYGYTF. The CDR3 bases are TGTGCCAGCAGCCCCACCCCTCGGACATACTATGGCTACACCTTC.